These T cell receptor beta chains were read from a single sample in a study of T cell responses to AZD1222 COVID-19 vaccine. The method was immunoSEQ multiplex PCR; TCRdb's version includes in-frame clones alone and lacks a portion of them. The sample carries about 120,000 clones, 85% to 90% recorded once. Here the sequenced sample was peripheral blood, taken on day 0 of AZD1222 vaccination. The origin of the receptors is an adult in good health. The CDR3 runs from the conserved cysteine through the conserved F or W. A D gene is named only where the DNA matches it firmly. Only part of the rows carry a size: once, few, many, or a class if the clone is expanded.

CDR3: CASSLPARWLGGQFF
DNA: TGTGCCAGCAGTTTACCTGCGCGGTGGCTCGGCGGGCAGTTCTTC
J: TRBJ2-1
D: -
size: -
V: TRBV28

CDR3: CASRFGQGNSPLHF
DNA: TGTGCCAGCAGATTCGGACAGGGTAATTCACCCCTCCACTTT
J: TRBJ1-6
D: TRBD1
size: once
V: TRBV6-5

CDR3: CAIKDRQQSQTQYF
DNA: TGTGCCATAAAGGACAGGCAACAGAGTCAGACCCAGTACTTC
J: TRBJ2-5
D: TRBD1
size: -
V: TRBV10-3

CDR3: CASSSNPPSGRAKNIQYF
DNA: TGCGCCAGCAGCTCCAATCCACCTAGCGGGAGGGCCAAAAACATTCAGTACTTC
J: TRBJ2-4
D: TRBD2
size: -
V: TRBV5-1

CDR3: CASSLAGTGIAYEQYF
DNA: TGTGCCAGCAGTTTAGCCGGGACAGGGATAGCCTACGAGCAGTACTTC
J: TRBJ2-7
D: TRBD1
size: -
V: TRBV28

CDR3: CASSLWDTTFEGTEAFF
DNA: TGTGCCAGCAGCTTGTGGGACACAACTTTCGAGGGGACTGAAGCTTTCTTT
J: TRBJ1-1
D: -
size: -
V: TRBV5-6

CDR3: CALYARTGFVSGNTIYF
DNA: TGTGCCTTATACGCCCGGACAGGTTTTGTCTCTGGAAACACCATATATTTT
J: TRBJ1-3
D: TRBD1
size: -
V: TRBV30

CDR3: CASSYSRDLFRYTF
DNA: TGTGCCAGCAGTTACTCGAGGGACCTGTTTCGCTACACCTTC
J: TRBJ1-2
D: -
size: few
V: TRBV6-2/TRBV6-3

CDR3: CASSSGGNTEAFF
DNA: TGTGCCAGCTCTTCCGGGGGGAACACTGAAGCTTTCTTT
J: TRBJ1-1
D: -
size: -
V: TRBV18

CDR3: CASSSGLLWAGGRGQPQHF
DNA: TGTGCCAGCAGTTCCGGGCTCTTATGGGCCGGGGGTCGCGGTCAGCCCCAGCATTTT
J: TRBJ1-5
D: -
size: -
V: TRBV28

CDR3: CASSSILQRGEQFF
DNA: TGTGCCAGCAGCTCAATTCTACAACGGGGTGAGCAGTTCTTC
J: TRBJ2-1
D: -
size: -
V: TRBV3-1/TRBV3-2

CDR3: CASSIGVQGGGETQYF
DNA: TGTGCCAGTAGTATAGGGGTACAAGGAGGCGGAGAGACCCAGTACTTC
J: TRBJ2-5
D: -
size: -
V: TRBV19

CDR3: CASSFRGVGYTF
DNA: TGTGCCAGCAGTTTTCGGGGCGTTGGCTACACCTTC
J: TRBJ1-2
D: -
size: -
V: TRBV28

CDR3: CASSLLFRVNSPLHF
DNA: TGTGCCAGCAGTTTATTGTTCAGAGTGAATTCACCCCTCCACTTT
J: TRBJ1-6
D: -
size: -
V: TRBV28

CDR3: CASNPTSGNEQFF
DNA: TGTGCCAGCAACCCGACTAGCGGGAATGAGCAGTTCTTC
J: TRBJ2-1
D: TRBD2
size: few
V: TRBV11-2

CDR3: CAWSVDTEAFF
DNA: TGTGCCTGGAGTGTTGATACTGAAGCTTTCTTT
J: TRBJ1-1
D: -
size: -
V: TRBV30

CDR3: CASSVAGAPYEQYF
DNA: TGTGCCAGCAGCGTAGCGGGAGCCCCCTACGAGCAGTACTTC
J: TRBJ2-7
D: -
size: -
V: TRBV9